These 9 T cell receptor beta chains share one sample of origin, sequenced in a study of blood T cell repertoires in COVID-19. The repertoire was sequenced with immunoSEQ multiplex PCR; TCRdb's copy has only in-frame clones and lacks some. The data show some 99,000 clones, nearly 90% seen once. Specimen: peripheral blood. The receptors derive from a man aged 70-80 years with acute or convalescent COVID-19.

This rearrangement joins TRBV29-1 to TRBJ2-2, with 8 bases aligning to TRBD2. The CDR3 extends over 15 amino acids. Germline V CDR1 and CDR2: SQVTM, ANQGSEA. Trimming took 7 bases from V and 4 from J; bases not matched to a gene: 11. The CDR3 DNA sequence: TGCAGCGCCTCGACGGGAGGGACGGGCACCGGGGAGCTGTTTTTT. Amino acid sequence: CSASTGGTGTGELFF.

The gene calls are TRBV7-2 and TRBJ2-7; weak D call: TRBD2 (6 bases). CDR3 length equals 15 residues. Deletions cut 5 bases from V and 1 base from J, with 15 bases between. From germline, CDR1 is SGHTA and CDR2 FQGNSA. DNA of the CDR3: TGTGCCAGCAGCCCCGGGACTGGGCGGTCCTACGAGCAGTACGTC. Translation: CASSPGTGRSYEQYV.

The V gene is TRBV5-6, the J gene TRBJ1-4; TRBD1 matches at 7 bases. The germline CDR1 and CDR2 sequences are SGHDT and YYEEEE. V dropped 4 bases and J dropped 8; count of bases not matched to a gene: 11. This CDR3 is built from 15 residues. The CDR3 sequence: CASSGAGTVREKLFF. CDR3 sequence (DNA): TGTGCCAGCAGCGGCGCCGGGACAGTCAGAGAAAAACTGTTTTTT.

This CDR3 reads CAWSDDRGIPNQPQHF. The CDR3 DNA is TGTGCCTGGAGTGACGACAGGGGGATCCCCAATCAGCCCCAGCATTTT. This chain links TRBV30 with TRBJ1-5, with TRBD1 matching over 9 bases. Germline V gene lookup returns CDR1 GTSNPN and CDR2 SVGIG (reference sequence). The CDR3 loop spans 16 amino acids. Trimming at V came to 1 base and at J to 3 bases, leaving 7 bases not matched to a gene.

The V call is TRBV2, the J call TRBJ1-6; D is ambiguous. Trimming shortened V by 4 bases and J by 6 bases, and 13 bases separated the two germline ends. The CDR3 has 15 residues. CDR1 is SNHLY, CDR2 FYNNEI, per germline. Here the CDR3 DNA reads TGTGCCAGCAGTGCCCGGGAGAACCTTAATTCACCCCTCCACTTT. This translates into CASSARENLNSPLHF.

The CDR3 DNA follows: TGTGCCAGCAGTTCGACAGCTACTAACTATGGCTACACCTTC. Amino acid sequence: CASSSTATNYGYTF. The chain employs TRBV6-5 and TRBJ1-2, with TRBD1 as a possible D gene (5 bases). The V gene's germline CDR1 is MNHEY and CDR2 SVGAGI. Deletions cut 4 bases from V and 0 bases from J, with 9 bases between. The CDR3 is made up of 14 amino acids.

The rearrangement uses TRBV5-4 and TRBJ1-6; D remains unclear. This CDR3 is 16 amino acids long. Trimming left V 3 bases short and J 8 bases short, with 18 bases between. In germline, CDR1 is SGHNT, CDR2 YYREEE (reference sequence). The CDR3 protein is CASSSSIQLSDSPLHF. The CDR3 DNA is TGTGCCAGCAGCTCGAGTATACAGCTTTCGGATTCACCCCTCCACTTT.

The chain couples TRBV5-6 to TRBJ1-2, with TRBD1 matching over 8 bases. With 4 bases clipped from V and 4 bases from J, the junction kept 9 bases outside the gene matches. Germline V gene data show CDR1 as SGHDT and CDR2 as YYEEEE. The CDR3 totals 15 residues. The DNA of the CDR3 is TGTGCCAGCAGCAGAGGACAGGGAGTAAGCTATGGCTACACCTTC. Protein product: CASSRGQGVSYGYTF.

The chain is built from TRBV3-1 (or the pseudogene TRBV3-2) and TRBJ2-1; D is uncertain. CDR1 is LGHDT and CDR2 is YNNKEL in the germline V gene (reference sequence). The CDR3 is 15 residues long. V lost 4 bases to trimming and J lost 2 bases, with 12 bases between them. The CDR3 region is CASSPRRVPYNEQFF. The CDR3 DNA sequence: TGTGCCAGCAGCCCCCGCCGGGTCCCCTACAATGAGCAGTTCTTC.